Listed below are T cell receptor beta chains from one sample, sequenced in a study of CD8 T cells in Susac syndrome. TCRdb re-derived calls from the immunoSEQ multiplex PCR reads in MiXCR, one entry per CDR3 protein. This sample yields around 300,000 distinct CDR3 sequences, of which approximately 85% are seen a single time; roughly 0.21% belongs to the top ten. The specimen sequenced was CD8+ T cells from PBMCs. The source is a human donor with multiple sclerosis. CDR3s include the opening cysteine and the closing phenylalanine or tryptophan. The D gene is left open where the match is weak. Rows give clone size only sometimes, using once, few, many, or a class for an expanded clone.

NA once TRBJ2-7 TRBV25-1 TGTGCCAGCAGTGATCTCATCTACGAGCAGTACTTC CASSDLIYEQYF
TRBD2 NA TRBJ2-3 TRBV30 TGTGCCTTGGTAAGGGGACTAGGCACAGATACGCAGTATTTT CALVRGLGTDTQYF
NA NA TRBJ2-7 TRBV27 TGTGCCAGCAGTTTATCGTTCCTCTACGAGCAGTACTTC CASSLSFLYEQYF
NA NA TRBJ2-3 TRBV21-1 TGTGCCAGCAGCAAAGCGCTAGCGGGAGGGGCCCGATCCACAGATACGCAGTATTTT CASSKALAGGARSTDTQYF
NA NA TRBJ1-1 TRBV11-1 TGTGCCAGCAGCTTTCTGGGGACTGAAGCTTTCTTT CASSFLGTEAFF
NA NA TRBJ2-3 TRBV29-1 TGCAGCCCCGAAGGGCTAGCTGGCACAGATACGCAGTATTTT CSPEGLAGTDTQYF
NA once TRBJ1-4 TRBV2 TGTGCCAGCAAGGAGACAGGCAGTAATGAAAAACTGTTTTTT CASKETGSNEKLFF
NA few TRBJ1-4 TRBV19 TGTGCCAGTCGTGGTGAAAAACTGTTTTTT CASRGEKLFF
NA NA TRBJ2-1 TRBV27 TGTGCCAGCAGTCCGGCCGCAGGGTCCTACAATGAGCAGTTCTTC CASSPAAGSYNEQFF
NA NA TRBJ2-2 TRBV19 TGTGCCAGTAGTATAGCCAGGACCGGGGAGCTGTTTTTT CASSIARTGELFF
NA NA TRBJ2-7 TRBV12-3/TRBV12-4 TGTGCCAGCAGTTTACGGGACACGCGTTACGAGCAGTACTTC CASSLRDTRYEQYF
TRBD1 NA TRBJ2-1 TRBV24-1 TGTGCCACCAGTGATCCGACAGGGGATCGTTTCTTC CATSDPTGDRFF
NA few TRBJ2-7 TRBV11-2 TGTGCCAGCAGCACCCCTCCGAGATACGAGCAGTACTTC CASSTPPRYEQYF
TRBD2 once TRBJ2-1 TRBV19 TGTGCCAGTAGTATCTCGGGAGGGTATGAGCAGTTCTTC CASSISGGYEQFF
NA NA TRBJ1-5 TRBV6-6 TGTGCCAGCAGTTACTCACCACAGATCGATAATCAGCCCCAGCATTTT CASSYSPQIDNQPQHF
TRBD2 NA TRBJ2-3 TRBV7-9 TGTGCCAGCAGCGCCCGACTAGCGGGAGGCGACAGCACAGATACGCAGTATTTT CASSARLAGGDSTDTQYF
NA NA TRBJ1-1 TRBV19 TGTGCCAGTAGTGCAGAGGTAAACACTGAAGCTTTCTTT CASSAEVNTEAFF
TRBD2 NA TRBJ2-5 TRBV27 TGTGCCAGCAGTTTAGGGCTAGCGGGAGGGGCAGGGACCCAGTACTTC CASSLGLAGGAGTQYF
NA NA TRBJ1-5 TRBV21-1 TGTGCCAGCAGCAAATACTCCGGGGCCGGTAACAATCAGCCCCAGCATTTT CASSKYSGAGNNQPQHF
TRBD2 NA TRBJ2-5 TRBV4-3 TGCGCCAGCAGCCCCTCAGCCCCCGTCGGACTAGCGGGAGATAGTCGAGAGACCCAGTACTTC CASSPSAPVGLAGDSRETQYF
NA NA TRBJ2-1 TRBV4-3 TGCGCCAGCAGCCAAGATTCGTCTGGGGGGCTGAATGAGCAGTTCTTC CASSQDSSGGLNEQFF
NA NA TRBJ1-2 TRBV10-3 TGTGCCATCCGTCGGCCTATCACCTCCGGGGAATTTAACTATGGCTACACCTTC CAIRRPITSGEFNYGYTF
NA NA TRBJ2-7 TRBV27 TGTGCCAGCAGTTTATCCCGGGGCTTCGACAGGTCCTACGAGCAGTACTTC CASSLSRGFDRSYEQYF
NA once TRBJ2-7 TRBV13 TGTGCCAGCAGGGAGCGGACCAGCTCCTACGAGCAGTACTTC CASRERTSSYEQYF
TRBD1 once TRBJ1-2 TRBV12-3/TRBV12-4 TGTGCCAGCAGTTTAGCCGGACAGGGTTTCAACTATGGCTACACCTTC CASSLAGQGFNYGYTF
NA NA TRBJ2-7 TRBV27 TGTGCCAGCAGTTTAGTACAGGGCCTGACCGAGCAGTACTTC CASSLVQGLTEQYF
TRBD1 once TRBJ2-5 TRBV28 TGTGCCAGCAGTTTAGTGGCAGGGGGCGACCAAGAGACCCAGTACTTC CASSLVAGGDQETQYF
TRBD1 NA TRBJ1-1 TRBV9 TGTGCCAGCAGCGTAATCTGGGACAGCGATTTGAACACTGAAGCTTTCTTT CASSVIWDSDLNTEAFF
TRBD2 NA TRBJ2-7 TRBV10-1 TGCGCCATAACCCAGGGAGGGTTGGACTTC CAITQGGLDF
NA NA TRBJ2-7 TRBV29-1 TGCAGCGTTGGGGGTACACTGAATTCCTACGAGCAGTACTTC CSVGGTLNSYEQYF
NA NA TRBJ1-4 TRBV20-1 TGCAGTGCTAGGGGCCGTACCGGGACAAGAGGAGTGACTAATGAAAAACTGTTTTTT CSARGRTGTRGVTNEKLFF
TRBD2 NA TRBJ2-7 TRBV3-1 TGTGCCAGCAGCCGACCACTAGCGGGAGGATTCATCGAGCAGTACTTC CASSRPLAGGFIEQYF
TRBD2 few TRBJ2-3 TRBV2 TGTGCCAGCAGTGTCCGGGGGACTAGCGGTACAGATACGCAGTATTTT CASSVRGTSGTDTQYF
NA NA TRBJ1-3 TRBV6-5 TGTGCCAGCAGTTACGGGGGCTCTGGAAACACCATATATTTT CASSYGGSGNTIYF
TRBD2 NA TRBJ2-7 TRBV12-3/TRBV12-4 TGTGCCAGCACCTTGGAGCGGGGGTCGTTCTACGAGCAGTACTTC CASTLERGSFYEQYF
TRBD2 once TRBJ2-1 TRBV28 TGTGCCAGCACTAGAGCGGGAAGGTACAATGAGCAGTTCTTC CASTRAGRYNEQFF
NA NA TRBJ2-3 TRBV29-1 TGCAGCGTTGAGCTCCTGCCCCAGTCCCAACTAGCCTTTAGCACAGATACGCAGTATTTT CSVELLPQSQLAFSTDTQYF
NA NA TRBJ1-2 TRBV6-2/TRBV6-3 TGTGCCAGCAGACGACAGAACTATGGCTACACCTTC CASRRQNYGYTF
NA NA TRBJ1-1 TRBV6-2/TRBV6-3 TGTGCCAGCAGTTACTCGATTCCGGCCCTGAACACTGAAGCTTTCTTT CASSYSIPALNTEAFF
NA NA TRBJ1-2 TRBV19 TGTGCCAGTAGTATCAGGGGCGCGCATGGCTACACCTTC CASSIRGAHGYTF
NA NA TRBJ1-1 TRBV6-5 TGTGCCAGCCAGTTACGTGGGCTCTCGGCAATGAACACTGAAGCTTTCTTT CASQLRGLSAMNTEAFF
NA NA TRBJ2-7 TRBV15 TGTGCCACCAGCAGAGATAAACGCGAGCAGTACTTC CATSRDKREQYF
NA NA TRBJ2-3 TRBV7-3 TGTGCCAGCAGCCTCGGCGCTAGAGGGCGCACAGATACGCAGTATTTT CASSLGARGRTDTQYF
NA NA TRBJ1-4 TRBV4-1 TGCGCCAGCAGCCAAGAAGTTGGGGCGTACGGTGAAAAACTGTTTTTT CASSQEVGAYGEKLFF
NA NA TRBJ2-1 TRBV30 TGTGCCTGGAGGGACAGCTCCTACAATGAGCAGTTCTTC CAWRDSSYNEQFF
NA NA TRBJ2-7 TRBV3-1 TGTGCCAGCAGCCAAGACGGATACAGAACCTACGAGCAGTACTTC CASSQDGYRTYEQYF
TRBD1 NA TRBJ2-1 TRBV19 TGTGCCAGTAGTTTCCAGGGGGCCTCGGGGAATGAGCAGTTCTTC CASSFQGASGNEQFF
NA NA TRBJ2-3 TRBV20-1 TGCAGTGCTGGGGACTTCTACCGCTCCACAGATACGCAGTATTTT CSAGDFYRSTDTQYF
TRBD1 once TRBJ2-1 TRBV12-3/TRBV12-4 TGTGCCAGCAGATCGGACAGGGAGTACAATGAGCAGTTCTTC CASRSDREYNEQFF